Below, 19 T cell receptor beta chains from the same sample are listed, as sequenced in a study of T cells in Graves' hyperthyroidism and ophthalmopathy. What was amplified from RNA transcripts were TCR beta CDR3 regions. First-round RT-PCR targeting the TCR CDR3 was performed with the HTBI primer set. Using its own MiXCR run on the multiplex PCR reads, TCRdb lists one record per CDR3 protein. This table has 350,000 to 400,000 distinct CDR3 sequences, about 15% appearing once. Sequencing used blood. These receptors were obtained from a woman aged 25-40 years with Graves' hyperthyroidism.

In its sample, this clonotype was seen many times. The rearrangement links TRBV4-1 to TRBJ2-3; D may match TRBD1 or TRBD2 (6 bases each). Per the germline V gene, CDR1 is MGHRA and CDR2 is YSYEKL. The CDR3 runs to 15 residues. V lost 0 bases and J 6 bases, leaving 13 bases between the germline ends. The CDR3 reads CASSQEGSGADTQYF. The CDR3 nucleotides are TGCGCCAGCAGCCAAGAGGGTTCGGGGGCCGATACGCAGTATTTT.

This chain links TRBV12-3 or TRBV12-4 with TRBJ1-4, with 9 bases matching TRBD1. The CDR3 covers 16 residues. Germline trimming cut 1 base from V and 4 bases from J; bases unmatched to any gene: 4. The CDR3 protein is CASSLVPGQGNEKLFF. The CDR3 region has the DNA TGTGCCAGCAGTTTAGTACCGGGACAGGGTAATGAAAAACTGTTTTTT.

This clonotype was found many times. The DNA of the CDR3 is TGTGCCAGCTCGACCGGGGTCCCGATCACAGATACGCAGTATTTT. It specifies CASSTGVPITDTQYF. The chain uses TRBV18 and TRBJ2-3; tentatively, D is TRBD2 (5 bases). Trimming left V 6 bases short and J 2 bases short, with 15 bases between. Germline values: CDR1 KGHSH, CDR2 LQKENI. The CDR3 sequence is 15 residues long.

This clonotype appeared a few times. This rearrangement joins TRBV7-9 to TRBJ2-2, with 10 bases matching TRBD1. The V gene's germline CDR1 is SEHNR and CDR2 FQNEAQ (reference sequence). The CDR3 contains 15 residues. Trimming cost V 8 bases and J 2 bases; bases outside gene matches: 5. In DNA form, the CDR3 reads TGTGCCAGCCATCCGACAGGGGGCAACACCGGGGAGCTGTTTTTT. It is translated as CASHPTGGNTGELFF.

The rearrangement links TRBV12-3 or TRBV12-4 to TRBJ1-3; D ambiguous. With 4 bases removed from V and 4 bases from J, the gap between germline ends came to 20 bases. The CDR3 spans 17 residues. CDR3 nucleotides: TGTGCCAGCAGTTCCCGCCCGGCGACCCTGAGGGGAAACACCATATATTTT. Translated: CASSSRPATLRGNTIYF.

A few counts support this clonotype. The chain is built from TRBV7-9 and TRBJ2-2; D ambiguous. The CDR3 consists of 15 residues. Germline CDR1 SEHNR, CDR2 FQNEAQ (reference sequence). V shed 5 bases and J shed 5 bases, with 15 bases lying between them. CDR3 in amino acids: CASSTTRFVTGELFF. DNA of the CDR3: TGTGCCAGCAGCACGACACGGTTTGTTACCGGGGAGCTGTTTTTT.

This clonotype was detected only a few times. This chain joins TRBV11-2 and TRBJ1-4, with D uncertain. This CDR3 has 12 amino acids. Germline CDR1 is SGHAT and CDR2 is FQNNGV. Trimming left V 1 base short and J 12 bases short, with 9 bases between. The CDR3 coding sequence is TGTGCCAGCAGCTTAGTGGGTCTGGAACTGTTTTTT. Translated, it gives CASSLVGLELFF.

There are many counts of this clonotype. The chain combines TRBV12-3 or TRBV12-4 with TRBJ2-3; D gene unclear. V lost 6 bases, J lost 5 bases, and 9 bases lay in between. The CDR3 totals 12 residues. CDR3 nucleotides: TGTGCCAGCAGCTCCTATCAAGATACGCAGTATTTT. Translating it yields CASSSYQDTQYF.

Many counts were recorded for this clonotype. This chain links TRBV28 with TRBJ2-5, with 8 bases fitting TRBD2. This CDR3 has 16 residues. Germline loops: CDR1 MDHEN, CDR2 SYDVKM. Unmatched junction bases numbered 12, after V lost 6 bases and J lost 3 bases. CDR3: CASSWSWAGGEETQYF. CDR3 bases: TGTGCCAGCAGCTGGAGTTGGGCGGGGGGAGAAGAGACCCAGTACTTC.

J is TRBJ1-2 and V is TRBV27; D is undetermined. V was shortened by 5 bases and J by 2 bases, with 12 bases between the two germline ends. The CDR3 runs to 14 residues. Germline CDR1 is MNHEY and CDR2 is SMNVEV (reference sequence). The CDR3 reads CASSRTTPNYGYTF. DNA for the CDR3: TGTGCCAGCAGTCGGACCACCCCGAACTATGGCTACACCTTC.

On this clonotype itself: One base away lies a much larger clone, so this may be a sequencing read error. J is TRBJ2-1 and V is TRBV20-1; 16 nucleotides agree with TRBD2. The last part of the DNA fits TRBJ2-7 better; the J call may be wrong. The CDR3 is 20 amino acids. Germline values: CDR1 DFQATT, CDR2 SNEGSKA (reference sequence). This CDR3 is CSAKSQGLAGGPNSYNEQYF. CDR3 DNA: TGCAGTGCCAAGTCCCAGGGACTAGCGGGAGGGCCCAACTCCTACAATGAGCAGTACTTC.

The rearrangement joins TRBV25-1 to TRBJ2-1; 7 nucleotides match TRBD2. The V segment lost 3 bases and the J segment 10 bases; nucleotides outside the gene matches: 12. Per the germline V gene, CDR1 is MGHDK and CDR2 is SYGVNS. The CDR3 is made up of 15 amino acids. The chain's CDR3 is CASSEGGRFLSEQFF. In DNA, the CDR3 is TGTGCCAGCAGTGAGGGCGGGAGATTTCTGTCCGAGCAGTTCTTC.

This clonotype was counted many times. The V and J genes are TRBV2 and TRBJ2-5; 10 bases agree with TRBD1. Germline V lookup: CDR1 SNHLY, CDR2 FYNNEI. J lost 5 bases, V lost 5 bases, and 5 bases had no gene match. The CDR3 runs to 14 residues. CDR3 nucleotides: TGTGCCAGCAGTCTGACAGGGGGCCGGGAGACCCAGTACTTC. The encoded protein is CASSLTGGRETQYF.

The rearrangement uses TRBV24-1 and TRBJ2-3; perhaps D is TRBD1 or TRBD2 (5 bases each). Germline V lookup: CDR1 KGHDR, CDR2 SFDVKD. V lost 5 bases and J 1 base, leaving 12 bases between the germline ends. CDR3 size: 15 residues. The CDR3 DNA follows: TGTGCCACCAGTGTCGGGACCCTAGGCACAGATACGCAGTATTTT. Its protein product is CATSVGTLGTDTQYF.

The chain employs TRBV10-2 and TRBJ2-3, with D unresolved. This CDR3 spans 13 amino acids. Germline V gene sequence: CDR1 WSHSY, CDR2 SAAADI. The germline V and J ends were trimmed by 0 bases and 0 bases, with 1 base remaining between them. This CDR3 reads CASSESSTDTQYF. For the CDR3, the DNA is TGCGCCAGCAGTGAGTCTAGCACAGATACGCAGTATTTT.

This chain connects TRBV6-1 to TRBJ2-1; TRBD2 matches 8 bases. The V gene end was trimmed by 5 bases and the J gene end by 0 bases; junction bases not matched to a gene: 3. The CDR3 has 15 amino acids. Germline CDR1 MNHNS, CDR2 SASEGT. The chain's CDR3 is CASSTSGNSYNEQFF. The CDR3 DNA is TGTGCCAGCAGTACTAGCGGCAACTCCTACAATGAGCAGTTCTTC.

This clonotype was seen repeatedly, ten times or more. The chain joins TRBV5-1 to TRBJ1-1; no clear D. Trimming cost V 2 bases and J 1 base, with 12 bases left between them. This CDR3 is 15 amino acids long. CDR1 SGHRS and CDR2 YFSETQ come from the germline V gene. CDR3 residues: CASSLTTVPNTEAFF. As DNA, the CDR3 is TGCGCCAGCAGCTTAACTACAGTGCCGAACACTGAAGCTTTCTTT.

This clonotype was found many times. V usage is TRBV6-1 and J usage is TRBJ1-1, with D perhaps TRBD1 (6 bases). Trimming took off 3 bases at V and 11 bases at J, with 22 bases between the two ends. The CDR3 has 15 amino acids. Germline V gene sequence: CDR1 MNHNS, CDR2 SASEGT. The CDR3 DNA sequence: TGTGCCAGCAGTGACCCGGCGCAGGGGCCCCCGAAGGCTTTCTTT. It encodes CASSDPAQGPPKAFF.

This clonotype was counted ten times or more. This chain uses TRBV28 with TRBJ2-1, with D possibly being TRBD1 (5 bases). There are 14 residues in the CDR3. V gave up 6 bases and J gave up 4 bases, with 13 bases separating them. The germline gives CDR1 MDHEN, CDR2 SYDVKM. DNA of the CDR3: TGTGCCAGCAGGGTGGGGCCTGGGTACAATGAGCAGTTCTTC. Its protein is CASRVGPGYNEQFF.